A selection of T cell receptor beta chains follows, all from one sample in a study of sequential checkpoint blockade in melanoma. The protocol was immunoSEQ multiplex PCR, while the TCRdb copy is restricted to in-frame clones and leaves out a portion. The sample gives 14,000 or so clones, more than 45% of which show up once; 16% is in the top ten. The material was CD8+ T cells sorted from blood (inferred from file names), obtained from a patient given nivolumab and ipilimumab in sequence. These TCRs come from a human donor with melanoma. The CDR3 runs from the conserved cysteine through the conserved F or W. A D gene is named only where the DNA matches it firmly. The listing skips clone size in some rows; elsewhere it reads once, few, many or a size class.

d_call j_call v_call clone_size cdr3_nt cdr3_aa
- TRBJ2-7 TRBV7-9 - TGTGCCAGCAGCGTGTCCGAGGGCTCCTACGAGCAGTACTTC CASSVSEGSYEQYF
TRBD2 TRBJ2-7 TRBV11-2 few TGTGCCAGCAGCTTAAGTCCTAGCGGAACCTACGAGCAGTACTTC CASSLSPSGTYEQYF
- TRBJ1-1 TRBV18 once TGTGCCAGCTCACCTTCGGTCACTGAAGCTTTCTTT CASSPSVTEAFF
TRBD2 TRBJ2-1 TRBV6-5 few TGTGCCAGCAGTTACGGGACTAGCGGGACCTACAATGAGCAGTTCTTC CASSYGTSGTYNEQFF
TRBD1 TRBJ2-7 TRBV7-9 - TGTGCCAGCAGCTTAGAAGCGGGACAGGGTTACGAGCAGTACTTC CASSLEAGQGYEQYF
- TRBJ1-1 TRBV27 few TGTGCCAGCAGTGCCCCGGGTCCTATTCAGAACACTGAAGCTTTCTTT CASSAPGPIQNTEAFF
- TRBJ1-1 TRBV9 few TGTGCCAGCAGCGTCGGGACTGGCACTGAAGCTTTCTTT CASSVGTGTEAFF
TRBD1 TRBJ1-2 TRBV10-3 few TGTGCCATCAGTGAGTCGACTGGGACAGATAAGGCTAACTATGGCTACACCTTC CAISESTGTDKANYGYTF
TRBD1 TRBJ1-4 TRBV5-1 medium-sized TGCGCCAGCAGCTTGAGACAGGGGGATGAAAAACTGTTTTTT CASSLRQGDEKLFF
- TRBJ1-3 TRBV28 - TGTGCCAGCAGTTTGCTAGTTCAGCGACTCTCTGGAAACACCATATATTTT CASSLLVQRLSGNTIYF
- TRBJ1-6 TRBV5-3 few TGCGCCAGCAGCCATCAAACAGGGTTGAATTCACCCCTCCACTTT CASSHQTGLNSPLHF
- TRBJ2-7 TRBV19 - TGTGCCAGTAGTCCAATACAGGGGAGGTTTCCCTACGAGCAGTACTTC CASSPIQGRFPYEQYF
- TRBJ1-5 TRBV6-5 - TGTGCCAGCAGTCACGAGGGAAGTCAGCCCCAGCATTTT CASSHEGSQPQHF
- TRBJ2-7 TRBV28 few TGTGCCAGCAGTACCCCTGCGACAGAGGCCTACGAGCAGTACTTC CASSTPATEAYEQYF
- TRBJ2-5 TRBV7-9 - TGTGCCAGCAGCCCCTACCCTGAGACCCAGTACTTC CASSPYPETQYF
TRBD1 TRBJ2-7 TRBV6-1 - TGTGCCAGCAGTGAATGGGACAGAGTCTACGAGCAGTACTTC CASSEWDRVYEQYF
TRBD2 TRBJ2-1 TRBV29-1 few TGCAGCGTTGAGGGGGGGAGGGCCTCCTACTACAATGAGCAGTTCTTC CSVEGGRASYYNEQFF
- TRBJ1-2 TRBV29-1 - TGCAGCGTTGCCCTGGCGGGGTTTAACTATGGCTACACCTTC CSVALAGFNYGYTF
- TRBJ1-1 TRBV18 - TGTGCCAGCTCACCAGGAGCGAACACTGAAGCTTTCTTT CASSPGANTEAFF
- TRBJ1-1 TRBV7-6 - TGTGCCAGCAGCTTAGGGGCGAACACTGAAGCTTTCTTT CASSLGANTEAFF
TRBD2 TRBJ2-2 TRBV4-2 few TGTGCCAGCAGCCAAACGACTAGCGGGGGATTTACCGGGGAGCTGTTTTTT CASSQTTSGGFTGELFF
- TRBJ2-7 TRBV14 large TGTGCCAGCAGCTCCGGGACTGAGCAGTACTTC CASSSGTEQYF
TRBD1 TRBJ1-6 TRBV5-4 - TGTGCCAGCAGCTGGGACAGGGGATTAGCGCCCCTCCACTTT CASSWDRGLAPLHF
TRBD1 TRBJ2-5 TRBV7-6 - TGTGCCAGCACCCGACAGGGAATCCAAGAGACCCAGTACTTC CASTRQGIQETQYF
TRBD2 TRBJ2-7 TRBV19 - TGTGCCAGTAGTCTTAGCGGGAATCGCGAGCAGTACTTC CASSLSGNREQYF
- TRBJ1-2 TRBV15 few TGTGCCACCAGCAGGCCCCCTATGGGGCGGTATGGCTACACCTTC CATSRPPMGRYGYTF
- TRBJ1-1 TRBV9 - TGTGCCAGCAGCCCCACGGGGGTCGGTACTGAAGCTTTCTTT CASSPTGVGTEAFF
- TRBJ2-2 TRBV9 few TGTGCCAGCAGCTCCACCGGGACACCGACCGGGGAGCTGTTTTTT CASSSTGTPTGELFF
TRBD2 TRBJ2-2 TRBV4-2 - TGTGCCAGCAGCCTGGCGGGGGGGAAGACCGGGGAGCTGTTTTTT CASSLAGGKTGELFF
- TRBJ2-7 TRBV5-1 few TGCGCCAGCAGCTTGGTTGGGCAGTCCTACGAGCAGTACTTC CASSLVGQSYEQYF
- TRBJ2-2 TRBV4-2 - TGTGCCAGCAGCCAAGAACAGAACACCGGGGAGCTGTTTTTT CASSQEQNTGELFF
- TRBJ2-1 TRBV20-1 - TGCAGTGCTAGAGATGAACCGGGGAAGATCTTC CSARDEPGKIF
- TRBJ1-1 TRBV19 - TGTGCCAGTGTCGTTAACACTGAAGCTTTCTTT CASVVNTEAFF
TRBD1 TRBJ2-5 TRBV4-1 - TGCGCCAGCAGCCTGACAGGGGGTTTGGGTGGGGAGACCCAGTACTTC CASSLTGGLGGETQYF
- TRBJ1-1 TRBV19 - TGTGCCAGTAGCCCCTCGGGGGGGCGGTTTGAAGCTTTCTTT CASSPSGGRFEAFF
- TRBJ2-1 TRBV4-1 - TGCGCCAGCAGGCTAACGACAGCATATGAGCAGTTCTTC CASRLTTAYEQFF
- TRBJ2-7 TRBV4-1 - TGCGCCAGCAGCCCCACGGACAGCTACGAGCAGTACTTC CASSPTDSYEQYF
- TRBJ2-3 TRBV9 - TGTGCCAGCAGCGTAGTAATAGATACGCAGTATTTT CASSVVIDTQYF
- TRBJ2-3 TRBV7-9 - TGTGCCAGTCGACAGGACCTGTTTAACACAGATACGCAGTATTTT CASRQDLFNTDTQYF
- TRBJ1-5 TRBV21-1 few TGTGCCAGCAGCAAGGAGAGCAATCAGCCCCAGCATTTT CASSKESNQPQHF